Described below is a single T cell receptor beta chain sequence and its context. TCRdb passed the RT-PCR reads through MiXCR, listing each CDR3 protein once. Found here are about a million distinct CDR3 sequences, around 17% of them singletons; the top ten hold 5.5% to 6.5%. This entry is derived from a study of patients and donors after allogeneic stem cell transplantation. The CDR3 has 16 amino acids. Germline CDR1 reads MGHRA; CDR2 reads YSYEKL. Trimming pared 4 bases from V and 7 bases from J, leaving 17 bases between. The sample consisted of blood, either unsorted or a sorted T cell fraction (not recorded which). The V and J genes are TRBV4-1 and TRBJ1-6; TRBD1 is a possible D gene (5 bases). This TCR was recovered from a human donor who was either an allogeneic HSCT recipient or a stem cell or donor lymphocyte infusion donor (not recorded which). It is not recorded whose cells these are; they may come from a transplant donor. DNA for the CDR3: TGCGCCAGCAGCCGAACGAGAGGCGGGGGAAATTCACCCCTCCACTTT. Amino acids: CASSRTRGGGNSPLHF.